This entry lists 9 T cell receptor beta chains sequenced from one sample in a study of blood T cell repertoires in COVID-19. TCRdb's copy holds only in-frame clones and misses some; the assay was immunoSEQ multiplex PCR. The table includes 300,000 or so clones, 87% detected once. The source material was peripheral blood. Receptors were obtained from a woman aged 50 to 65 who had recovered from COVID-19.

J is TRBJ2-3 and V is TRBV7-9; 9 nucleotides match TRBD2. The J segment lost 3 bases and the V segment lost 0 bases, leaving 7 bases of the junction unmatched. The length of the CDR3 is 17 residues. The V gene's germline CDR1 is SEHNR and CDR2 FQNEAQ (reference sequence). CDR3 loop: CASSLARSSGSTDTQYF. The CDR3 bases are TGTGCCAGCAGCTTAGCGCGGAGTAGCGGGAGTACAGATACGCAGTATTTT.

This sequence joins TRBV2 and TRBJ2-1; the D gene is possibly TRBD1 (6 bases). The germline V gene has CDR1 SNHLY and CDR2 FYNNEI. CDR3 size: 15 residues. The V end was cut by 7 bases, the J end by 7 bases, with 20 bases between. Here the CDR3 DNA reads TGTGCCAGCAACGACAGGAGGATCGAAGGTAATGAGCAGTTCTTC. It codes for CASNDRRIEGNEQFF.

This clone was picked up one time. This chain connects TRBV11-3 to TRBJ2-1, with D possibly TRBD2 on 5 matching bases. The CDR3 loop spans 13 amino acids. Trimming removed 5 bases from V and 12 bases from J, with 17 bases in between. Germline lookup yields CDR1 SGHNT and CDR2 YENEEA. The CDR3 DNA is TGTGCCAGCAGCCCGGAGGTACCTGCTCGGCAGTTCTTC. This codes for CASSPEVPARQFF.

The chain links TRBV5-6 to TRBJ1-1; D is unclear. V lost 0 bases, J lost 8 bases, and 5 bases lay in between. There are 11 residues in the CDR3. Germline V gives CDR1 SGHDT, CDR2 YYEEEE. CDR3 sequence reads: CASSLDQEAFF. CDR3 bases: TGTGCCAGCAGCTTGGATCAAGAAGCTTTCTTT.

The chain uses TRBV20-1 and TRBJ2-7; 9 nucleotides line up with TRBD2. This CDR3 has 15 residues. Unmatched junction bases numbered 7, after V lost 3 bases and J lost 1 base. CDR1 DFQATT and CDR2 SNEGSKA come from the germline V gene (reference sequence). The CDR3 coding sequence is TGCAGTGCTAGTTTTGGGCTAGCGGGGTCCTACGAGCAGTACTTC. Translation: CSASFGLAGSYEQYF.

This clone occurred a few times. The chain links TRBV28 to TRBJ1-5; D gene uncertain. Per germline, CDR1 MDHEN and CDR2 SYDVKM. The length of the CDR3 is 14 residues. V dropped 5 bases and J dropped 1 base, with 9 bases sitting between them. The CDR3 DNA is TGTGCCAGCAGTACCCAGTTAAGCAATCAGCCCCAGCATTTT. Its protein product is CASSTQLSNQPQHF.

The rearrangement uses TRBV6-1 and TRBJ1-2; no firm D call. CDR1 MNHNS and CDR2 SASEGT come from the germline V gene. V was trimmed by 1 base and J by 6 bases, leaving 9 bases between them. The CDR3 extends over 13 amino acids. CDR3 nucleotide sequence: TGTGCCAGCAGTGAAGTAGGCCAGGATGGCTACACCTTC. Its protein product is CASSEVGQDGYTF.

The V and J genes are TRBV27 and TRBJ2-7, with 10 bases identical to TRBD1. The CDR3 covers 15 residues. CDR1 and CDR2 from the germline V gene are MNHEY and SMNVEV (reference sequence). V lost 5 bases to trimming and J lost 7 bases; unmatched junction nucleotides: 11. The DNA for the CDR3 is TGTGCCAGCAGTCCCCAATGGACAGGGGGTCGGGAGCAGTACTTC. Amino acids: CASSPQWTGGREQYF.

The V and J genes are TRBV14 and TRBJ1-2; D is undetermined. Germline V gene data show CDR1 as SGHDN and CDR2 as FVKESK. The V end lost 1 base, the J end lost 4 bases, and 13 bases lay between the germline ends. The CDR3 has 15 amino acids. The CDR3 here is CASSQGVAAPYGYTF. The CDR3 DNA is TGTGCCAGCAGCCAAGGGGTTGCGGCTCCCTATGGCTACACCTTC.